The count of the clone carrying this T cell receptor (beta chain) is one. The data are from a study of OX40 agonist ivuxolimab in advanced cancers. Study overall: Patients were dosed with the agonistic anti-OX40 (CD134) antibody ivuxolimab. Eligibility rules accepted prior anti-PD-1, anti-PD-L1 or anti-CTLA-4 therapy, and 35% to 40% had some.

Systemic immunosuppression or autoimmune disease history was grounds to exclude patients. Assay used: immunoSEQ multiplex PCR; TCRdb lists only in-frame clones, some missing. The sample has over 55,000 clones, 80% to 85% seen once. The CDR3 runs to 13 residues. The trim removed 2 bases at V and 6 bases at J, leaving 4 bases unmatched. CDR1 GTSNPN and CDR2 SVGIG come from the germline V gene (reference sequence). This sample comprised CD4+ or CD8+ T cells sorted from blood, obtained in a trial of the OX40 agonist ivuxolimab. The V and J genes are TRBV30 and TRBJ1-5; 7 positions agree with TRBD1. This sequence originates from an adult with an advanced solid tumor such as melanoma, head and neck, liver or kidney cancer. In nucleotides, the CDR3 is TGTGCCTGGAGTTCACAGGGGCTTCAGCCCCAGCATTTT. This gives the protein CAWSSQGLQPQHF.